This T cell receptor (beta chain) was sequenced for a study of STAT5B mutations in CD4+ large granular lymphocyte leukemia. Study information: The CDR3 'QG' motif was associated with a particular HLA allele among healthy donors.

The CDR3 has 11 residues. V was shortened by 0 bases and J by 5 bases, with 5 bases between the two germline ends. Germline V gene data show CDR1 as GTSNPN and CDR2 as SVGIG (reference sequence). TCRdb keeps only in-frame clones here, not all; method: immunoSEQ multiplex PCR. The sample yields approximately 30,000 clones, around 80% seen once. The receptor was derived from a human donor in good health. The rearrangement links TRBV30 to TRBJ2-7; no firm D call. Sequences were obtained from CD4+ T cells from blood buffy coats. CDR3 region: CAWSVWHEQYF. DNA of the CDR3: TGTGCCTGGAGTGTATGGCACGAGCAGTACTTC.